This TCR beta chain was profiled in a study of blood T cell repertoires in COVID-19. Study as a whole: The analysed material was cDNA or gDNA that came from T cells, B-cell-depleted T cells, or PBMCs.

The CDR3 length is 14 residues. V lost 8 bases and J lost 3; bases outside the gene matches: 6. CDR1 is LNHDA, CDR2 SQIVND, per germline (reference sequence). Only in-frame clones appear in the TCRdb table, and some are missing; sequencing was by immunoSEQ multiplex PCR. The sample includes about 140,000 clones, 88% of them seen just once. The chain employs TRBV19 and TRBJ2-2; 7 nucleotides match TRBD1. The source is a human donor with COVID-19, enrolled during active disease. The donor label of this sample is uncertain. Sequences were obtained from peripheral blood. The CDR3 coding sequence is TGTGCCAGTTTAGGCAGGGGGTACACCGGGGAGCTGTTTTTT. Translating it yields CASLGRGYTGELFF. The variable domain in full, completed from reference TRBV19 and TRBJ2-2, reads DGGITQSPKYLFRKEGQNVTLSCEQNLNHDAMYWYRQDPGQGLRLIYYSQIVNDFQKGDIAEGYSVSREKKESFPLTVTSAQKNPTAFYLCASLGRGYTGELFFGEGSRLTVL.